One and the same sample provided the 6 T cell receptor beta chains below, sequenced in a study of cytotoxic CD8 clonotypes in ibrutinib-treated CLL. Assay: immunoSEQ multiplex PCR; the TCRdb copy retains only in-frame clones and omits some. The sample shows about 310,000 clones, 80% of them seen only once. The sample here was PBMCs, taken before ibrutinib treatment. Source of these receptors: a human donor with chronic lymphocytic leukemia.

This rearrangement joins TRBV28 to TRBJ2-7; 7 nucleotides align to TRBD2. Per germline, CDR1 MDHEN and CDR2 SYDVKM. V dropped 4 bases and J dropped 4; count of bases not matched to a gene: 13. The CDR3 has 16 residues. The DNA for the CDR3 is TGTGCCAGCAGTTCCGACCGGGGCGGGAGTCGTTACGAGCAGTACTTC. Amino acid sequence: CASSSDRGGSRYEQYF.

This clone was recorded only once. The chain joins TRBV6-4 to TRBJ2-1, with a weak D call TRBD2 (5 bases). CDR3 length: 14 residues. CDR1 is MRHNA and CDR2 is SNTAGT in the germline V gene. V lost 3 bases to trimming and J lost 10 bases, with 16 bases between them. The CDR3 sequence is CASSEGMVATEQFF. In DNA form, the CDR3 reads TGTGCCAGCAGTGAAGGCATGGTAGCGACCGAGCAGTTCTTC.

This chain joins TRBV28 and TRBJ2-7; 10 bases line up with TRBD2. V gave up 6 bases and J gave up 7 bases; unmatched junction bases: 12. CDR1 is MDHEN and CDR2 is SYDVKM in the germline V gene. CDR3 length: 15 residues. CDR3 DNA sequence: TGTGCCAGCAGCACCCACCTAGCGGGAGCGGAGGAGCAGTACTTC. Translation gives CASSTHLAGAEEQYF.

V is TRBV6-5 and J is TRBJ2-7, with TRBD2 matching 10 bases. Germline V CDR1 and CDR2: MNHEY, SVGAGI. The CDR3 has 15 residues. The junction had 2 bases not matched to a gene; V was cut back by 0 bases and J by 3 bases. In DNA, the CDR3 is TGTGCCAGCAGTTACTCTAGGACTAGCGGCTACGAGCAGTACTTC. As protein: CASSYSRTSGYEQYF.

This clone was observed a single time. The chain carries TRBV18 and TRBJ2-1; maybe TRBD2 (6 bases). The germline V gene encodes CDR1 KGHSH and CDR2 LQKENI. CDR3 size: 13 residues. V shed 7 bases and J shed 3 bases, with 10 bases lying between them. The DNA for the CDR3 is TGTGCCAGCTACCGTAGCGGCTACAATGAGCAGTTCTTC. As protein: CASYRSGYNEQFF.

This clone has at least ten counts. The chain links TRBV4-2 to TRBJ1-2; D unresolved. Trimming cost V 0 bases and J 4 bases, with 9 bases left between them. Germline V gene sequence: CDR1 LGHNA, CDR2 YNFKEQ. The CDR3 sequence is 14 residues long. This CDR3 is CASSQDFSGYGYTF. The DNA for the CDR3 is TGTGCCAGCAGCCAAGATTTCTCGGGCTATGGCTACACCTTC.